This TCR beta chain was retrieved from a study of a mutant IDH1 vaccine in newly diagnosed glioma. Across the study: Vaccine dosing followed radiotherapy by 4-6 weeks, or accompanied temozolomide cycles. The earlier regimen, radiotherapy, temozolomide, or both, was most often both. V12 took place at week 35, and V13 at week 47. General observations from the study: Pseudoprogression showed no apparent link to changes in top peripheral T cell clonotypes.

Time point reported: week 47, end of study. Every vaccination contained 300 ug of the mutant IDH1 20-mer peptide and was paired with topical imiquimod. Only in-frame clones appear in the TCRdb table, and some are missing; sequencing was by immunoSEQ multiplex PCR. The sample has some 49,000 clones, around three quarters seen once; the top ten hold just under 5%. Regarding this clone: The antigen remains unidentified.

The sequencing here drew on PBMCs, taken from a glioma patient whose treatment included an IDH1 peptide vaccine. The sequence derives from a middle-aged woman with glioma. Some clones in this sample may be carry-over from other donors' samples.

This chain's CDR3 is CASSLDLLERGYNSPLHF. The CDR3 coding sequence is TGTGCCAGCAGCTTGGATTTGTTGGAGCGGGGATATAATTCACCCCTCCACTTT. This chain connects TRBV5-8 to TRBJ1-6; D ambiguous. V dropped 0 bases and J dropped 4 bases, with 17 bases sitting between them. The CDR3 is 18 amino acids. The V gene's germline CDR1 is SGHTS and CDR2 YDEGEE.